Below, 20 T cell receptor beta chains from the same sample are listed, as sequenced in a study of control samples from healthy donors and cancer patients. Assay: immunoSEQ multiplex PCR; the TCRdb copy retains only in-frame clones and omits some. The sample holds about 150,000 clones, 85% to 90% seen once. The material sequenced was blood. The receptors were sampled from a man aged 18 to 35 in good health.

This chain connects TRBV18 to TRBJ1-5; D perhaps matches TRBD1 (5 bases). Deletions cut 4 bases from V and 2 bases from J, with 9 bases between. CDR1 and CDR2 from the germline V gene are KGHSH and LQKENI. CDR3 length equals 14 residues. CDR3 residues: CASSQGLGNQPQHF. The DNA of the CDR3 is TGTGCCAGCTCACAGGGGCTTGGCAATCAGCCCCAGCATTTT. The full variable domain, completed using reference TRBV18 and TRBJ1-5, is NAGVMQNPRHLVRRRGQEARLRCSPMKGHSHVYWYRQLPEEGLKFMVYLQKENIIDESGMPKERFSAEFPKEGPSILRIQQVVRGDSAAYFCASSQGLGNQPQHFGDGTRLSIL.

CDR3 DNA: TGTGCCAGCAGTGATTGGAACCTTCAAGAGACCCAGTACTTC. This translates into CASSDWNLQETQYF. The rearrangement links TRBV2 to TRBJ2-5; D ambiguous. Germline V gene lookup returns CDR1 SNHLY and CDR2 FYNNEI. The CDR3 length is 14 residues. V was cut by 3 bases and J by 2 bases, with 10 bases left in between. The full variable domain, with the rest looked up from reference TRBV2 and TRBJ2-5, is EPEVTQTPSHQVTQMGQEVILRCVPISNHLYFYWYRQILGQKVEFLVSFYNNEISEKSEIFDDQFSVERPDGSNFTLKIRSTKLEDSAMYFCASSDWNLQETQYFGPGTRLLVL.

The V and J genes are TRBV7-3 and TRBJ2-3; 11 positions agree with TRBD2. This CDR3 has 15 residues. With V trimmed by 5 bases and J by 5 bases, 6 bases remained unmatched. Germline V gene lookup returns CDR1 SGHTA and CDR2 FQGTGA. The DNA of the CDR3 is TGTGCCAGCAGCCCGACTAGCGGGGTCGAAGATACGCAGTATTTT. This gives the protein CASSPTSGVEDTQYF.

J is TRBJ1-6 and V is TRBV21-1; the DNA was not compared with TRBD1, the D call given in the table. TRBV21-1 is tagged as a pseudogene. CDR3 length: 8 amino acids. CDR3 DNA: TGTGCCAGCAGCCACAACCACTTT. It yields the protein CASSHNHF.

V gene TRBV3-1 (or the pseudogene TRBV3-2) combines with J gene TRBJ2-3, with D possibly TRBD2 on 5 matching bases. Germline V gene lookup returns CDR1 LGHDT and CDR2 YNNKEL (reference sequence). The CDR3 length is 14 residues. The germline V and J ends were trimmed by 0 bases and 3 bases, with 7 bases remaining between them. This CDR3 reads CASSQDRRTDTQYF. The DNA for the CDR3 is TGTGCCAGCAGCCAAGACCGGAGGACAGATACGCAGTATTTT.

The chain links TRBV30 to TRBJ1-4, with TRBD1 matching 7 bases. CDR1 GTSNPN and CDR2 SVGIG come from the germline V gene (reference sequence). Trimming removed 5 bases from V and 8 bases from J; junction bases left unmatched: 8. The CDR3 length is 13 residues. This CDR3 reads CAWGRQGGEKLFF. The CDR3 coding sequence is TGTGCCTGGGGTAGACAGGGAGGAGAAAAACTGTTTTTT.

This chain joins TRBV6-5 and TRBJ2-7; tentatively, D is TRBD2 (5 bases). Germline values: CDR1 MNHEY, CDR2 SVGAGI. Trimming removed 9 bases at V and 5 bases at J, with 17 bases between. This CDR3 is built from 13 residues. CDR3 DNA sequence: TGTGCCAGTGGCACCGGGATAATAGACGAGCAGTACTTC. Its protein is CASGTGIIDEQYF.

The gene calls are TRBV7-9 and TRBJ1-4; possibly TRBD1 for D (6 bases). CDR1 SEHNR and CDR2 FQNEAQ come from the germline V gene (reference sequence). Trimming removed 9 bases at V and 2 bases at J, with 7 bases between. CDR3 length: 12 amino acids. In DNA, the CDR3 is TGTGCCAGTCAGGGGACTAATGAAAAACTGTTTTTT. Translation gives CASQGTNEKLFF.

The gene calls are TRBV7-9 and TRBJ2-7; 11 nucleotides align to TRBD2. V lost 1 base to trimming and J lost 2 bases; unmatched junction nucleotides: 7. Germline values: CDR1 SEHNR, CDR2 FQNEAQ (reference sequence). The length of the CDR3 is 17 residues. The CDR3 sequence is CASSLVASGGPAYEQYF. The DNA of the CDR3 is TGTGCCAGCAGCTTAGTGGCTAGCGGGGGGCCAGCCTACGAGCAGTACTTC.

The chain couples TRBV7-2 to TRBJ1-1; maybe TRBD1 (6 bases). The CDR3 has 17 amino acids. Germline V gene data show CDR1 as SGHTA and CDR2 as FQGNSA. V was cut by 1 base and J by 7 bases, with 22 bases left in between. CDR3 in amino acids: CASSLDRAGVGKLEAFF. The DNA for the CDR3 is TGTGCCAGCAGCTTAGACAGGGCCGGAGTGGGAAAACTTGAAGCTTTCTTT. The whole variable domain, remainder taken from reference TRBV7-2 and TRBJ1-1, is GAGVSQSPSNKVTEKGKDVELRCDPISGHTALYWYRQSLGQGLEFLIYFQGNSAPDKSGLPSDRFSAERTGGSVSTLTIQRTQQEDSAVYLCASSLDRAGVGKLEAFFGQGTRLTVV.

Points on this clone: Other nucleotide sequences from this sample produce the same CDR3. V and J are TRBV6-5 and TRBJ2-1; 7 bases fit TRBD1. The germline gives CDR1 MNHEY, CDR2 SVGAGI. Trimming took 5 bases from V and 8 from J; bases not matched to a gene: 0. The length of the CDR3 is 11 residues. CDR3 nucleotide sequence: TGTGCCAGCAGTAGGGGGCATGAGCAGTTCTTC. It yields the protein CASSRGHEQFF.

This clone was seen just once. One end of the junction fails to match germline, which may point to a read error. The chain employs TRBV7-7 and TRBJ2-2; 8 bases are a match to TRBD2. This CDR3 has 16 residues. Germline values: CDR1 SSHAT, CDR2 FNYEAQ (reference sequence). This CDR3 is CASSVGPGGQTGELFF. The CDR3 DNA sequence: TGTGCTAGCAGCGTCGGTCCGGGGGGGCAGACCGGGGAGCTGTTTTTT. Variable domain in full (rest from reference TRBV7-7 and TRBJ2-2): GAGVSQSPRYKVTKRGQDVTLRCDPISSHATLYWYQQALGQGPEFLTYFNYEAQPDKSGLPSDRFSAERPEGSISTLTIQRTEQRDSAMYRCASSVGPGGQTGELFFGEGSRLTVL.

The chain joins TRBV11-1 to TRBJ2-5; TRBD1 agrees at 8 bases. Germline V gives CDR1 SGHAT, CDR2 FQDESV (reference sequence). This CDR3 spans 15 amino acids. The junction had 5 bases not matched to a gene; V was cut back by 5 bases and J by 0 bases. CDR3 bases: TGTGCCAGCAGCATGGACAGGGACCACCAAGAGACCCAGTACTTC. It is translated as CASSMDRDHQETQYF.

J is TRBJ1-2 and V is TRBV12-1; the listed D gene, TRBD1, was not tested against the DNA. TRBV12-1 is marked as a pseudogene. This CDR3 is built from 12 residues. CDR3 sequence (DNA): TGTGCCAGCAGCCCCCGGACAGAGTGCTACACCTTC. It codes for CASSPRTECYTF.

The V gene is TRBV5-6, the J gene TRBJ1-4; D unclear. CDR3 length equals 18 residues. V gave up 0 bases and J gave up 0 bases, with 15 bases separating them. The V gene's germline CDR1 is SGHDT and CDR2 YYEEEE. CDR3 region: CASSLGGSSLTTNEKLFF. The DNA of the CDR3 is TGTGCCAGCAGCTTGGGAGGCAGCTCACTCACAACTAATGAAAAACTGTTTTTT. The full variable domain, in which reference TRBV5-6 and TRBJ1-4 provide the parts outside the CDR3, is DAGVTQSPTHLIKTRGQQVTLRCSPKSGHDTVSWYQQALGQGPQFIFQYYEEEERQRGNFPDRFSGHQFPNYSSELNVNALLLGDSALYLCASSLGGSSLTTNEKLFFGSGTQLSVL.

The J gene is TRBJ2-7, the V gene TRBV5-6, with a weak D call TRBD2 (5 bases). Trimming removed 4 bases at V and 2 bases at J, with 13 bases between. This CDR3 is 14 amino acids long. Germline loops: CDR1 SGHDT, CDR2 YYEEEE. CDR3 bases: TGTGCCAGCAGCCACCCGGGGAACCCCTACGAGCAGTACTTC. It codes for CASSHPGNPYEQYF.

The J gene is TRBJ1-2, the V gene TRBV2; D remains ambiguous. Germline loops: CDR1 SNHLY, CDR2 FYNNEI. The CDR3 loop spans 15 amino acids. The V end lost 3 bases, the J end lost 12 bases, and 23 bases lay between the germline ends. The CDR3 protein is CASSEASGIAGLHTF. CDR3 in DNA: TGTGCCAGCAGTGAGGCGTCGGGTATCGCGGGGTTGCACACCTTC.

J is TRBJ1-5 and V is TRBV19, with unresolved D. Trimming took off 6 bases at V and 5 bases at J, with 17 bases between the two ends. Per germline, CDR1 LNHDA and CDR2 SQIVND (reference sequence). This CDR3 has 15 amino acids. This CDR3 is CASSSGPVGDQPQHF. The CDR3, as DNA: TGTGCCAGTAGCTCGGGCCCCGTTGGGGATCAGCCCCAGCATTTT. Full variable domain (missing parts from reference TRBV19 and TRBJ1-5): DGGITQSPKYLFRKEGQNVTLSCEQNLNHDAMYWYRQDPGQGLRLIYYSQIVNDFQKGDIAEGYSVSREKKESFPLTVTSAQKNPTAFYLCASSSGPVGDQPQHFGDGTRLSIL.

The rearrangement uses TRBV12-3 or TRBV12-4 and TRBJ1-2; D ambiguous. Trimming took off 7 bases at V and 4 bases at J, with 13 bases between the two ends. The CDR3 length is 13 residues. CDR3 loop: CASTAGKSYGYTF. The CDR3 DNA sequence: TGTGCCAGCACGGCGGGGAAGAGCTATGGCTACACCTTC.

The chain uses TRBV9 and TRBJ1-1; 8 bases line up with TRBD1. J lost 1 base, V lost 6 bases, and 14 bases had no gene match. CDR3 length: 17 residues. The V gene's germline CDR1 is SGDLS and CDR2 YYNGEE. The CDR3 spells CASTPFDRGLENTEAFF. As DNA, the CDR3 is TGTGCCAGCACCCCATTTGACAGGGGCTTGGAGAACACTGAAGCTTTCTTT.